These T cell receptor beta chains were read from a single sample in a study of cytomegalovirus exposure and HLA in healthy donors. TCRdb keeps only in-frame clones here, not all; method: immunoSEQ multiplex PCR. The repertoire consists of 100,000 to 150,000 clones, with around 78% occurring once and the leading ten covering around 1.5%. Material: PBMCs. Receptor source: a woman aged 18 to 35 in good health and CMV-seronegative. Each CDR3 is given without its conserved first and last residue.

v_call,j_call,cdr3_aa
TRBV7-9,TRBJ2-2,SSSLVAGELF
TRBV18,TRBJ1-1,ASSPLVDSRAF
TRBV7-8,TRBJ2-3,ASSPGTRTLNTQY
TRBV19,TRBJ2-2,ASSGGELF
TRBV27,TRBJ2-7,ASSPHLPGLAGVPYEQY
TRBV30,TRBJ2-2,AWETGADYTGELF
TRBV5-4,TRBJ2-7,ASSLAGSHEQY
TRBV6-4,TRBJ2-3,ASSAGTGGADTQY
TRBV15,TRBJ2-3,ATRDRQASTDTQY
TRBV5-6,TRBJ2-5,ASSPDPRGSETQY
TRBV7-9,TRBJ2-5,SSSFLSGRLGETQY
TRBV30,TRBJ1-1,AWSLYRGTEAF
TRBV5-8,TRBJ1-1,ASRHRQGINTEAF
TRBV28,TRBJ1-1,ATIRNTEAF
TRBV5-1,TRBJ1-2,ASSRAQGAYGYT
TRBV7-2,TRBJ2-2,ASSLVFTGELF
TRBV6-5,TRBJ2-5,ASSSSGGFGETQY
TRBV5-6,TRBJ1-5,ASSSASGLGNQPQH
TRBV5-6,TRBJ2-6,ASSSIRQVGSGANVLT
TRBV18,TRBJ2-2,ASSEIAGETGELF
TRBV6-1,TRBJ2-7,ASLAGRSYEQY
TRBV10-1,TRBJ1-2,ASSPTANYGYT
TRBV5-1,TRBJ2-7,ASRGVFNEQY
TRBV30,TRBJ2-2,AWSDRPGRAGELF
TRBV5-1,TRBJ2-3,ASSLTSRDTQY
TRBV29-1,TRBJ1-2,SVPKEGHSGYT
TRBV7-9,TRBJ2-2,ASSRLLADLTGELF
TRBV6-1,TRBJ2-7,ASSEATVRHQPYEQY
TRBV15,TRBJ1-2,ATSSDRGTYGYT
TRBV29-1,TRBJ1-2,SVESGAPGYT
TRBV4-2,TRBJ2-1,ASSQDLSGRAHEQF
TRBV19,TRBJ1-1,ASSRQGNTEAF
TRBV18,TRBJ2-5,ASSLGPRGETQY
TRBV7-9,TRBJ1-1,ASSHRDPLPDTEAF
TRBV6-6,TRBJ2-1,ASSPTSGRANEQF
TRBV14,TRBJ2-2,ASSLRLGPGELF
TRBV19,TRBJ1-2,VSQGNSNYGYT
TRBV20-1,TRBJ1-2,SASVAGGST
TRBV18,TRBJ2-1,ASSPRQGNEQF
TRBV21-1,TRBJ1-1,ASSNHRGLVSTEAF
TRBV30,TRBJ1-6,AWKSTGMDSPLH
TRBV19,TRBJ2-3,ASSRLAGTDTQY
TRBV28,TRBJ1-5,ASSLWANSNQPQH
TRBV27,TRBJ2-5,ASSLGPSETQY
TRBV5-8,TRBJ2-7,ASSLALMSGGYPEQY
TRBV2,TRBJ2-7,ASSDGARTYEQY
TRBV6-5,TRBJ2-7,ASSPETGGYEQY
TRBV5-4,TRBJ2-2,ASKSISSGELF
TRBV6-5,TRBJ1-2,ASSYSKHRAYGYT
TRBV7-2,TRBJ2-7,ASSLEGDSYEQY